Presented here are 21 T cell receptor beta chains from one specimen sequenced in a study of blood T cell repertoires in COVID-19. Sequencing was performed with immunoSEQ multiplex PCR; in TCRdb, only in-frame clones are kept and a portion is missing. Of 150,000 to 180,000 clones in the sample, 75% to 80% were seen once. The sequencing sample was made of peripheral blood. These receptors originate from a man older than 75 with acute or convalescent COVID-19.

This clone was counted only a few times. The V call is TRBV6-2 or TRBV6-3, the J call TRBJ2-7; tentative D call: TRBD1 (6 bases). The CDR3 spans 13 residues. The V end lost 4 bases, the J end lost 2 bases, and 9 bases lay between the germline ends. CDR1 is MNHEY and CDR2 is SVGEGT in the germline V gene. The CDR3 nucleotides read TGTGCCAGCAGTTCACAGGGTCCCTACGAGCAGTACGTC. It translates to CASSSQGPYEQYV.

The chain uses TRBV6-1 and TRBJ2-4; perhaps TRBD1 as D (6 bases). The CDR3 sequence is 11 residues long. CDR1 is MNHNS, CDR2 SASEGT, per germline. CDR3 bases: TGTGCAGGGGGAACCAAAAACATTCAGTACTTC. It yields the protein CAGGTKNIQYF.

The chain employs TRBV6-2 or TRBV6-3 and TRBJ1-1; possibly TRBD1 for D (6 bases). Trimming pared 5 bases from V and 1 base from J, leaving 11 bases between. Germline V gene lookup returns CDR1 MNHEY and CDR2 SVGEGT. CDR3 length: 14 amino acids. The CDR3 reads CASSKQGSNTEAFF. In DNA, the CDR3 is TGTGCCAGCAGTAAACAGGGATCGAACACTGAAGCTTTCTTT.

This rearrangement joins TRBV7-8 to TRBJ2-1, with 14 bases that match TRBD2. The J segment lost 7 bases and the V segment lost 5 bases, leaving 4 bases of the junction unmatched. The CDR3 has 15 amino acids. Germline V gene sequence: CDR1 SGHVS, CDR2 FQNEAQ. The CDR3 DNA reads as TGTGCCAGCAGCCAGACTAGCGGGGGGGCGAATGAGCAGTTCTTC. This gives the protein CASSQTSGGANEQFF.

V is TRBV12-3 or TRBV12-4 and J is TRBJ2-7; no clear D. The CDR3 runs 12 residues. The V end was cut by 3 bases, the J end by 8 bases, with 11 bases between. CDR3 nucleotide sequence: TGTGCCAGCAGTTTTTCCCATTCCCAGCAGTACTTC. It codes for CASSFSHSQQYF.

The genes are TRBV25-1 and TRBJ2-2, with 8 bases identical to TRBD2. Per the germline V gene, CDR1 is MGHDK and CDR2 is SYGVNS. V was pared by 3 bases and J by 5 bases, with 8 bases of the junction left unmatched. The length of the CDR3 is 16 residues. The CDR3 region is CASSDRRGAVTGELFF. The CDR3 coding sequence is TGTGCCAGCAGTGATAGGCGGGGGGCCGTTACCGGGGAGCTGTTTTTT. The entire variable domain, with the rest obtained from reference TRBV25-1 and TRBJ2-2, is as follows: EADIYQTPRYLVIGTGKKITLECSQTMGHDKMYWYQQDPGMELHLIHYSYGVNSTEKGDLSSESTVSRIRTEHFPLTLESARPSHTSQYLCASSDRRGAVTGELFFGEGSRLTVL.

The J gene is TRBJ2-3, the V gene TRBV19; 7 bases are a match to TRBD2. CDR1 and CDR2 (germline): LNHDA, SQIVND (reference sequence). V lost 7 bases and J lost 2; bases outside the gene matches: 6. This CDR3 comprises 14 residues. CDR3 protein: CASTLGGSTDTQYF. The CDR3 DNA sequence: TGTGCCAGTACCCTGGGGGGGTCCACAGATACGCAGTATTTT.

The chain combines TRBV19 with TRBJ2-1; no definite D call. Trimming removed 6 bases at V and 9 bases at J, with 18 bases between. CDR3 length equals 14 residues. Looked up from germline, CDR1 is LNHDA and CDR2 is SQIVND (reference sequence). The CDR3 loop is CASRTTPQDGEQFF. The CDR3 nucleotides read TGTGCCAGTAGGACAACCCCACAAGATGGTGAGCAGTTCTTC.

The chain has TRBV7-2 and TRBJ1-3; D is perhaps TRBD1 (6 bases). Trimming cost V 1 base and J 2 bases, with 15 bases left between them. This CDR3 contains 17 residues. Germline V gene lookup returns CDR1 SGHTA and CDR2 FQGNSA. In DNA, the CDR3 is TGTGCCAGCAGCTTAGATCAGAGGACAGTCCCTGGAAACACCATATATTTT. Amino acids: CASSLDQRTVPGNTIYF.

CDR3 DNA sequence: TGTGCCAGCAGCAAGGACACAGGGATCGGAGAACTAAATTCACCCCTCCACTTT. As protein: CASSKDTGIGELNSPLHF. The J gene is TRBJ1-6, the V gene TRBV5-4; TRBD1 might be the D (6 bases). Per germline, CDR1 SGHNT and CDR2 YYREEE (reference sequence). V was trimmed by 4 bases and J by 7 bases, leaving 24 bases between them. The CDR3 totals 18 residues.

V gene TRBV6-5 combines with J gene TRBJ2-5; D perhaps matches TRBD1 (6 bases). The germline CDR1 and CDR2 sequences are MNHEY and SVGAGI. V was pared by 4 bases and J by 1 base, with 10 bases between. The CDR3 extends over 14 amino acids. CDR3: CASSFGTFQETQYF. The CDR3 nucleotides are TGTGCCAGCAGTTTCGGGACATTCCAAGAGACCCAGTACTTC.

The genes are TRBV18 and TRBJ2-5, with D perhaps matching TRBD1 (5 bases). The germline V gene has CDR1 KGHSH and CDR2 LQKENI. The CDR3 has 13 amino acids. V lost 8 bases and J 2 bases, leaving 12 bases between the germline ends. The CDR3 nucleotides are TGTGCCAGCCAAAAGGACATTCAAGAGACCCAGTACTTC. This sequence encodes CASQKDIQETQYF. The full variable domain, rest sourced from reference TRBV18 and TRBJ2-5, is NAGVMQNPRHLVRRRGQEARLRCSPMKGHSHVYWYRQLPEEGLKFMVYLQKENIIDESGMPKERFSAEFPKEGPSILRIQQVVRGDSAAYFCASQKDIQETQYFGPGTRLLVL.

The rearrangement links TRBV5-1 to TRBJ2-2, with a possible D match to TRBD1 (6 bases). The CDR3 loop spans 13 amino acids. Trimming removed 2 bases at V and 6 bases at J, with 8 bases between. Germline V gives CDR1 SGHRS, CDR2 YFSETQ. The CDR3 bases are TGCGCCAGCAGCTTTGGGACACCCGGGGAGCTGTTTTTT. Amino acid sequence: CASSFGTPGELFF.

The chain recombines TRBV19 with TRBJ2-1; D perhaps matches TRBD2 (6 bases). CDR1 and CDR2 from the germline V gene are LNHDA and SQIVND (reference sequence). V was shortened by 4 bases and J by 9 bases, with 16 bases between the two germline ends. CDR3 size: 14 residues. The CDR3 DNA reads TGTGCCAGTAGTACGGGACCGGCCGGGGGTGAGCAGTTCTTC. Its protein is CASSTGPAGGEQFF.

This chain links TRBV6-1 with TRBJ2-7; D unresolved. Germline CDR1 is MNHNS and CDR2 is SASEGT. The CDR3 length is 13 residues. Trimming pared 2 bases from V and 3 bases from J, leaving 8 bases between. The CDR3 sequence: CASSERHLYEQYV. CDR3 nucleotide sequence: TGTGCCAGCAGTGAACGACACCTCTACGAGCAGTACGTC.

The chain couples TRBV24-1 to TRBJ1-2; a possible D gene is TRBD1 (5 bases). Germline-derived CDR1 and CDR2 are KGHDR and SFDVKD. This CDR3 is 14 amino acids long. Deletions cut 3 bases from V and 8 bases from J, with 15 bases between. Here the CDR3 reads CATSDPRAGQGYTF. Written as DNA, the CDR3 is TGTGCCACCAGTGATCCCCGTGCAGGGCAAGGCTACACCTTC.

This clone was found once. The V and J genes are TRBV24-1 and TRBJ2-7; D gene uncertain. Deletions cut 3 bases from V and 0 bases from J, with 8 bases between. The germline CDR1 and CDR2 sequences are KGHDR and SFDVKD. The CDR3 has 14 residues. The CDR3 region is CATSDAVLSYEQYV. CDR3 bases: TGTGCCACCAGTGATGCCGTACTCTCCTACGAGCAGTACGTC.

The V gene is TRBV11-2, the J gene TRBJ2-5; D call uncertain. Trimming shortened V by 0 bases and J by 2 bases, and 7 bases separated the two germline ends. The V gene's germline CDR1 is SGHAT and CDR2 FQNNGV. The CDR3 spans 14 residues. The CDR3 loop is CASSLDTVQETQYF. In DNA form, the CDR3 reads TGTGCCAGCAGCTTAGATACGGTTCAAGAGACCCAGTACTTC. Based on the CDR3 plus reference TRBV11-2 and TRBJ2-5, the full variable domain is EAGVAQSPRYKIIEKRQSVAFWCNPISGHATLYWYQQILGQGPKLLIQFQNNGVVDDSQLPKDRFSAERLKGVDSTLKIQPAKLEDSAVYLCASSLDTVQETQYFGPGTRLLVL.

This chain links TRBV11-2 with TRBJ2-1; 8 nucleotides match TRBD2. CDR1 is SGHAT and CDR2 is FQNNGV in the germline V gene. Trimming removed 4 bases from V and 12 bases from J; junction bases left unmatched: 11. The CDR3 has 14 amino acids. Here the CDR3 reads CASSSETSVIMQFF. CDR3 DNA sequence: TGTGCCAGCAGCTCCGAGACTAGCGTCATAATGCAGTTCTTC. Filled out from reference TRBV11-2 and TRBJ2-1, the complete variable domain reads EAGVAQSPRYKIIEKRQSVAFWCNPISGHATLYWYQQILGQGPKLLIQFQNNGVVDDSQLPKDRFSAERLKGVDSTLKIQPAKLEDSAVYLCASSSETSVIMQFFGPGTRLTVL.

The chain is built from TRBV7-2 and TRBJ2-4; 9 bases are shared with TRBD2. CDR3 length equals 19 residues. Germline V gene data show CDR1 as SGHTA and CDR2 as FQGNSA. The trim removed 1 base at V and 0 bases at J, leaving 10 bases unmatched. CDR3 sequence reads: CASSLVWRRGGGAKNIQYF. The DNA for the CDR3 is TGTGCCAGCAGCTTAGTTTGGCGGCGCGGGGGGGGAGCCAAAAACATTCAGTACTTC.

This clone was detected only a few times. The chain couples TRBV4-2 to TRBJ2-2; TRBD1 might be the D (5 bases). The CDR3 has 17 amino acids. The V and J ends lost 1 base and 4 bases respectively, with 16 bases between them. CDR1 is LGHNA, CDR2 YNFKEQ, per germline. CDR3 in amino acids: CASSQGQRRGSTGELFF. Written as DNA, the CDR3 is TGTGCCAGCAGCCAAGGCCAACGTAGGGGAAGCACCGGGGAGCTGTTTTTT.